Following are 14 T cell receptor beta chains from one sample sequenced in a study of identical twins (dated by TCRdb to 2015 to 2016). Libraries were made using 5' RACE. TCRdb names Illumina HiSeq 2000 as the instrument used. Starting from the raw public reads, TCRdb applied fastp trimming at Q25, assembled clones with MiXCR and retained in-frame beta chains. Under each unique CDR3 protein, matching rows form one entry showing the most common genes and DNA. The sample table contains a few hundred thousand distinct CDR3 sequences; only one count was recorded for 9% to 10% of them. The top ten hold more than 8% of the sample. What was sequenced was naive T cells sorted from blood. Read against the paper, the sample's cell subset or site label means: cells isolated with a human naive T-cell isolation kit. The origin of the receptors is a woman in her fifties or sixties in good health.

The chain recombines TRBV24-1 with TRBJ1-2; D remains ambiguous. CDR3 length equals 14 residues. The V end was cut by 3 bases, the J end by 0 bases, with 7 bases between. Germline V CDR1 and CDR2: KGHDR, SFDVKD. CDR3 amino acids: CATSDAISNYGYTF. Written as DNA, the CDR3 is TGTGCCACCAGTGATGCTATATCTAACTATGGCTACACCTTC.

This clonotype has only a few counts. The chain employs TRBV20-1 and TRBJ2-1; D possibly uses TRBD1 or TRBD2 (5 bases each). Germline-derived CDR1 and CDR2 are DFQATT and SNEGSKA (reference sequence). The V gene lost 7 bases and the J gene lost 5 bases, with 18 bases spanning the gap. The CDR3 is 14 residues long. For the CDR3, the DNA is TGCAGTGGGGCCACGGACTTGGACAACAATGAGCAGTTCTTC. Its protein is CSGATDLDNNEQFF.

The DNA for the CDR3 is TGCGCCAGCAGCTTGGATGGTCGGGCTAGGTTCAATGAGCAGTTCTTC. Its protein is CASSLDGRARFNEQFF. This chain joins TRBV5-1 and TRBJ2-1; D remains unclear. Trimming cost V 0 bases and J 6 bases, with 16 bases left between them. Germline V gives CDR1 SGHRS, CDR2 YFSETQ. The CDR3 is 16 amino acids.

This clonotype was detected ten times or more. The gene calls are TRBV19 and TRBJ1-5, with a tentative D call TRBD1 (5 bases). The germline gives CDR1 LNHDA, CDR2 SQIVND (reference sequence). The CDR3 totals 13 residues. V was shortened by 3 bases and J by 7 bases, with 10 bases between the two germline ends. The CDR3 DNA follows: TGTGCCAGTAGTATTCGGGGGAACCAGCCCCAGCATTTT. It yields the protein CASSIRGNQPQHF.

This clonotype was seen a few times. J is TRBJ2-1 and V is TRBV2, with 8 positions matching TRBD1. Trimming at V came to 2 bases and at J to 1 base, leaving 1 base not matched to a gene. Germline-derived CDR1 and CDR2 are SNHLY and FYNNEI. The CDR3 is 15 amino acids. The CDR3 DNA sequence: TGTGCCAGCAGTGAACAGGGGGCTTCCTACAATGAGCAGTTCTTC. Its protein is CASSEQGASYNEQFF.

This clonotype was seen repeatedly, ten times or more. V and J are TRBV12-3 or TRBV12-4 and TRBJ1-2; D not certain. This CDR3 region has 12 residues. The ends were cut back, 6 bases at V and 7 bases at J, with 12 bases in the middle. CDR3 region: CASRLTATGYTF. The CDR3 DNA follows: TGTGCCAGCAGGCTAACAGCGACTGGCTACACCTTC.

At least ten counts were recorded for this clonotype. The V call is TRBV12-3 or TRBV12-4, the J call TRBJ2-2; D call uncertain. Deletions cut 6 bases from V and 3 bases from J, with 2 bases between. This CDR3 comprises 11 residues. This CDR3 is CASRYTGELFF. CDR3 bases: TGTGCCAGCAGATACACCGGGGAGCTGTTTTTT.

The rearrangement uses TRBV12-3 or TRBV12-4 and TRBJ2-6, with D perhaps TRBD1 (5 bases). The V end was cut by 5 bases, the J end by 4 bases, with 12 bases between. The CDR3 covers 15 residues. CDR3 sequence: CASSLKGWGANVLTF. For the CDR3, the DNA is TGTGCCAGCAGTCTCAAGGGGTGGGGGGCCAACGTCCTGACTTTC.

The genes are TRBV4-1 and TRBJ2-4; TRBD2 agrees at 8 bases. Germline loops: CDR1 MGHRA, CDR2 YSYEKL. This CDR3 spans 15 amino acids. V dropped 2 bases and J dropped 3; count of bases not matched to a gene: 3. This CDR3 reads CASSQPAGGKNIQYF. CDR3 bases: TGCGCCAGCAGCCAACCGGCGGGGGGCAAAAACATTCAGTACTTC.

The V call is TRBV6-4, the J call TRBJ1-2; D is unclear. With 0 bases removed from V and 0 bases from J, the gap between germline ends came to 2 bases. Per the germline V gene, CDR1 is MRHNA and CDR2 is SNTAGT. This CDR3 has 13 amino acids. The CDR3 here is CASSDSANYGYTF. The DNA for the CDR3 is TGTGCCAGCAGTGACTCTGCTAACTATGGCTACACCTTC.

This sequence joins TRBV19 and TRBJ2-6; perhaps TRBD1 as D (6 bases). The CDR3 length is 18 residues. Germline V gives CDR1 LNHDA, CDR2 SQIVND (reference sequence). Trimming left V 5 bases short and J 1 base short, with 18 bases between. CDR3 in amino acids: CASSPHRNQGSGANVLTF. CDR3 sequence (DNA): TGTGCCAGTAGTCCCCACAGAAATCAGGGGTCTGGGGCCAACGTCCTGACTTTC.

The chain combines TRBV3-1 with TRBJ2-1; the D gene is possibly TRBD1 (6 bases). This CDR3 region has 12 residues. The V end lost 6 bases, the J end lost 6 bases, and 9 bases lay between the germline ends. Germline-derived CDR1 and CDR2 are LGHDT and YNNKEL (reference sequence). Here the CDR3 reads CASRGHLNEQFF. Written as DNA, the CDR3 is TGTGCCAGCAGGGGACACCTCAATGAGCAGTTCTTC.

This clonotype was observed many times. The chain is built from TRBV29-1 and TRBJ2-1, with 9 bases aligning to TRBD2. Looked up from germline, CDR1 is SQVTM and CDR2 is ANQGSEA. V lost 7 bases and J lost 8; bases outside the gene matches: 15. CDR3 size: 15 residues. CDR3 coding DNA: TGCAGCGGAGTTTGGCCTAGCGGGATTCTATATGAGCAGTTCTTC. Its protein product is CSGVWPSGILYEQFF.

The sample holds a few counts of this clonotype. J is TRBJ2-1 and V is TRBV5-1; 11 bases map to TRBD2. The germline CDR1 and CDR2 sequences are SGHRS and YFSETQ. The CDR3 runs to 14 residues. After removal of 2 bases from V and 9 bases from J, the junction contained 4 bases not matched to a gene. This CDR3 reads CASSFSGRAVEQFF. CDR3 sequence (DNA): TGCGCCAGCAGCTTTAGCGGGAGGGCCGTTGAGCAGTTCTTC.